This T cell receptor (beta chain) was sequenced during a study of beta chain features in type 1 diabetes. A few counts support this clone. Via CD45RO/CCR7/CD25/CD127/CD95/CD27, cells of the CD4+ naive, central memory, regulatory and stem cell-like memory subsets were sorted. The investigators reverse transcribed all of the isolated RNA, so they sequenced expressed TCRB transcripts. Generated by immunoSEQ multiplex PCR, the TCRdb table keeps only in-frame clones and is missing some. Of around 250,000 clones listed, around 68% were seen once; the top ten hold around 0.057%. The CDR3 extends over 14 amino acids. The ends were cut back, 7 bases at V and 8 bases at J, with 21 bases in the middle. The germline V gene encodes CDR1 SQVTM and CDR2 ANQGSEA.

The receptor comes from a man aged 30 to 45 in good health. The sequencing sample was made of naive CD4+ T cells from blood. This rearrangement joins TRBV29-1 to TRBJ2-1, with D perhaps matching TRBD1 or TRBD2 (5 bases each). CDR3 sequence reads: CSDGTGLSSDEQFF. DNA of the CDR3: TGCAGCGACGGAACGGGGCTTTCATCCGATGAGCAGTTCTTC.